Below are 23 T cell receptor beta chains sequenced from a single sample in a study of blood T cells in healthy people across ages. It was with a sample-barcoded 5' primer and a J-beta primer mix that a second PCR of roughly 6 to 12 cycles was run. TCRdb ran MiXCR on the 5' RACE reads and lists one entry per CDR3 protein. The sample lists approximately 900,000 distinct CDR3 sequences; around 29% were seen once. This same sample was also taken into another study, of T cells of mothers and their children.

The sample consisted of blood. The receptor source for this set is a middle-aged woman in good health.

The chain recombines TRBV5-1 with TRBJ2-1; D possibly corresponds to TRBD1 (6 bases). Germline-derived CDR1 and CDR2 are SGHRS and YFSETQ. The CDR3 totals 15 residues. Trimming removed 0 bases at V and 2 bases at J, with 9 bases between. The DNA for the CDR3 is TGCGCCAGCAGCTTGGAGGGGGAACCCTACAATGAGCAGTTCTTC. This sequence encodes CASSLEGEPYNEQFF. Looking up the rest from reference TRBV5-1 and TRBJ2-1 gives the full variable domain: KAGVTQTPRYLIKTRGQQVTLSCSPISGHRSVSWYQQTPGQGLQFLFEYFSETQRNKGNFPGRFSGRQFSNSRSEMNVSTLELGDSALYLCASSLEGEPYNEQFFGPGTRLTVL.

A note on this clonotype: This may be a read error: a much more frequent sequence differs by one nucleotide. The chain combines TRBV7-3 with TRBJ2-5, with D possibly TRBD2 on 5 matching bases. V gave up 3 bases and J gave up 11 bases, with 16 bases separating them. CDR3 length: 13 residues. CDR1 is SGHTA and CDR2 is FQGTGA in the germline V gene. The CDR3 loop reads CASSLNQRDEQYF. The CDR3 DNA reads TGTGCCAGCAGCTTGAACCAACGGGATGAGCAGTACTTC.

Only one count was recorded for this clonotype. The rearrangement joins TRBV7-7 to TRBJ1-4; 8 positions match TRBD1. CDR1 SSHAT and CDR2 FNYEAQ come from the germline V gene (reference sequence). This CDR3 has 14 residues. In nucleotides, the CDR3 is TGTGCTAACAGCCCCGACAGGGGAGGGGGAAAACTGTTTTTT. Protein sequence: CANSPDRGGGKLFF.

Notes on this clonotype: Sequence at one end of the junction differs from germline and may be a read error. V and J are TRBV9 and TRBJ2-2; 8 nucleotides align to TRBD1. The CDR3 runs to 19 residues. Germline lookup yields CDR1 SGDLS and CDR2 YYNGEE. Written as DNA, the CDR3 is TGTGCCAGCAGCGTAGCTGGGACAGGACTACGGCGGGGCACCGTGGAGCTGGTTTTT. Protein: CASSVAGTGLRRGTVELVF.

Only a few counts were recorded for this clonotype. This chain connects TRBV29-1 to TRBJ2-2, with TRBD1 matching over 7 bases. The ends lost 4 bases at V and 2 bases at J; junction bases unmatched: 4. The CDR3 runs 14 residues. CDR1 and CDR2 from the germline V gene are SQVTM and ANQGSEA. The CDR3 spells CSVAGTVNTGELFF. CDR3 coding DNA: TGCAGCGTTGCCGGGACAGTAAACACCGGGGAGCTGTTTTTT.

This chain links TRBV11-2 with TRBJ1-3; D is perhaps TRBD1 (5 bases). Between the trimmed V and J ends, which lost 3 bases and 2 bases, there was a span of 8 bases. Germline CDR1 SGHAT, CDR2 FQNNGV. The CDR3 spans 14 residues. CDR3 region: CASSFGTAGNTIYF. The CDR3 DNA reads as TGTGCCAGCAGCTTCGGGACGGCTGGAAACACCATATATTTT.

The chain has TRBV20-1 and TRBJ1-5, with 8 bases identical to TRBD1. CDR1 and CDR2 from the germline V gene are DFQATT and SNEGSKA (reference sequence). Germline trimming cut 2 bases from V and 0 bases from J; bases unmatched to any gene: 12. This CDR3 contains 18 residues. CDR3 region: CSARRDRGGSYSNQPQHF. The CDR3 region has the DNA TGCAGTGCTAGACGCGACAGGGGCGGATCTTATAGCAATCAGCCCCAGCATTTT.

This clonotype came up a few times. J is TRBJ2-5 and V is TRBV14, with a tentative D call TRBD1 (6 bases). The CDR3 length is 15 residues. The V gene's germline CDR1 is SGHDN and CDR2 FVKESK. V lost 0 bases, J lost 5 bases, and 13 bases lay in between. DNA of the CDR3: TGTGCCAGCAGCCAAGATTTCAAGGGGGAGGAGACCCAGTACTTC. It codes for CASSQDFKGEETQYF.

The table lists this clonotype with a few counts. The chain links TRBV12-3 or TRBV12-4 to TRBJ2-7; TRBD1 is a possible D gene (5 bases). Trimming shortened V by 3 bases and J by 8 bases, and 17 bases separated the two germline ends. The CDR3 loop spans 14 amino acids. In DNA, the CDR3 is TGTGCCAGCAGTTTGTCGCAGGGAAGAGTCCAGCAGTACTTC. This encodes CASSLSQGRVQQYF.

J is TRBJ2-7 and V is TRBV12-3 or TRBV12-4, with D tentatively TRBD1 (5 bases). Deletions cut 10 bases from V and 10 bases from J, with 14 bases between. The CDR3 is 10 residues long. For the CDR3, the DNA is TGTGCCACCGATGACAGAACCCAGTACTTC. This translates into CATDDRTQYF.

CDR3 sequence: CASSVGLAGGPLRYEQYF. CDR3 nucleotide sequence: TGTGCCAGCAGCGTCGGACTAGCGGGAGGGCCTCTGAGGTACGAGCAGTACTTC. The chain is built from TRBV9 and TRBJ2-7; TRBD2 aligns across 15 bases. Germline V CDR1 and CDR2: SGDLS, YYNGEE. The V segment lost 2 bases and the J segment 4 bases; nucleotides outside the gene matches: 10. CDR3 length equals 18 residues.

V gene TRBV5-4 combines with J gene TRBJ1-2, with D perhaps TRBD1 (5 bases). Deletions cut 3 bases from V and 3 bases from J, with 15 bases between. Germline CDR1 and CDR2: SGHNT and YYREEE (reference sequence). This CDR3 is built from 15 residues. CDR3 bases: TGTGCCAGCAGCTCCGAGGGAGCGGGGGACTATGGCTACACCTTC. Translation gives CASSSEGAGDYGYTF.

Turning to this clonotype: A much larger clone is a single base away; this may be a read error. The chain is built from TRBV7-9 and TRBJ2-3; no clear D gene. The CDR3 is made up of 13 amino acids. The germline V gene has CDR1 SEHNR and CDR2 FQNEAQ (reference sequence). The CDR3 spells CAGSSSITDTQYF. The CDR3 DNA is TGTGCCGGCAGCTCCTCTATAACAGATACGCAGTATTTT.

In regard to this clonotype: One base away lies a much larger clone, so this may be a sequencing read error. The rearrangement joins TRBV7-2 to TRBJ2-1; 9 bases align to TRBD2. CDR1 and CDR2 from the germline V gene are SGHTA and FQGNSA. The CDR3 spans 14 residues. The V segment lost 7 bases and the J segment 10 bases; nucleotides outside the gene matches: 11. The CDR3 loop is CASTGTSGSYEQFF. The CDR3 DNA reads TGTGCCAGCACAGGAACTAGCGGGTCCTACGAGCAGTTCTTC. The full variable domain, with the rest looked up from reference TRBV7-2 and TRBJ2-1, is GAGVSQSPSNKVTEKGKDVELRCDPISGHTALYWYRQSLGQGLEFLIYFQGNSAPDKSGLPSDRFSAERTGGSVSTLTIQRTQQEDSAVYLCASTGTSGSYEQFFGPGTRLTVL.

A few counts support this clonotype. V is TRBV3-1 and J is TRBJ1-1, with D possibly TRBD1 on 6 matching bases. This CDR3 comprises 15 residues. Germline CDR1 LGHDT, CDR2 YNNKEL (reference sequence). V lost 1 base and J lost 1, with 10 bases in between. CDR3 nucleotides: TGTGCCAGCAGCCAAGCTGGGGGCCCGAACACTGAAGCTTTCTTT. Residues: CASSQAGGPNTEAFF.

This clonotype was detected a few times. This may be a read error, as it is one base from a much larger clone. This chain joins TRBV28 and TRBJ2-7; D is possibly TRBD2 (6 bases). The CDR3 is 17 residues long. Germline V CDR1 and CDR2: MDHEN, SYDVKM. The CDR3 protein is CASRLYGVGRLVYEQYF. The CDR3, as DNA: TGTGCCAGCAGGTTATACGGGGTTGGTAGACTAGTATACGAGCAGTACTTC.

This clonotype appeared a few times. The chain uses TRBV29-1 and TRBJ2-1; D is possibly TRBD2 (5 bases). Germline-derived CDR1 and CDR2 are SQVTM and ANQGSEA. There are 12 residues in the CDR3. V was shortened by 3 bases and J by 7 bases, with 10 bases between the two germline ends. Here the CDR3 reads CSVDRLANEQFF. The CDR3 nucleotides read TGCAGCGTTGACAGGCTAGCAAATGAGCAGTTCTTC.

The rearrangement joins TRBV20-1 to TRBJ2-2; D unclear. Germline CDR1 and CDR2: DFQATT and SNEGSKA (reference sequence). V was pared by 6 bases and J by 3 bases, with 8 bases between. CDR3 length: 12 residues. The CDR3 is CSADADTGELFF. The CDR3 DNA sequence: TGCAGTGCGGACGCCGACACCGGGGAGCTGTTTTTT.

This clonotype was seen ten or more times. The chain uses TRBV7-2 and TRBJ1-1; D not resolved. The CDR3 has 14 amino acids. V was clipped by 2 bases and J by 4 bases, with 11 bases between them. Germline CDR1 reads SGHTA; CDR2 reads FQGNSA. DNA for the CDR3: TGTGCCAGCAGCTTATCGTTCCGGAGCACTGAAGCTTTCTTT. It codes for CASSLSFRSTEAFF. The entire variable domain, with the rest obtained from reference TRBV7-2 and TRBJ1-1, is as follows: GAGVSQSPSNKVTEKGKDVELRCDPISGHTALYWYRQSLGQGLEFLIYFQGNSAPDKSGLPSDRFSAERTGGSVSTLTIQRTQQEDSAVYLCASSLSFRSTEAFFGQGTRLTVV.

This clonotype turned up a few times. A much larger clone lies one base from this, so it may be a read error. V is TRBV6-6 and J is TRBJ2-3; TRBD2 aligns across 14 bases. The CDR3 runs to 16 residues. Per germline, CDR1 MNHNY and CDR2 SVGAGI (reference sequence). The CDR3 region is CACRGTSGGNTDTQYF. CDR3 in DNA: TGTGCCTGCAGGGGGACTAGCGGGGGAAACACAGATACGCAGTATTTT.

This clonotype was recorded a few times. V is TRBV3-1 and J is TRBJ1-6; D perhaps matches TRBD1 (6 bases). Trimming left V 4 bases short and J 9 bases short, with 16 bases between. CDR3 length equals 15 residues. Germline CDR1 is LGHDT and CDR2 is YNNKEL (reference sequence). The CDR3 nucleotides read TGTGCCAGCAGCCTAGGGGGGCGCGTCAGTTCACCCCTCCACTTT. This translates into CASSLGGRVSSPLHF.

Here the CDR3 DNA reads TGTGCCAGCAGCGGGGGACTAGCGGGAGGCCTGTACGAGCAGTACTTC. Its translation: CASSGGLAGGLYEQYF. The chain employs TRBV7-6 and TRBJ2-5; 15 positions match TRBD2. The last part of the DNA fits TRBJ2-7 better; the J call may be wrong. This CDR3 comprises 16 residues. Per the germline V gene, CDR1 is SGHVS and CDR2 is FNYEAQ.

This clonotype came up a few times. This CDR3 reads CSVEEQFNGEGYGYTF. CDR3 DNA sequence: TGCAGCGTTGAAGAACAGTTCAATGGGGAAGGCTATGGCTACACCTTC. The chain uses TRBV29-1 and TRBJ1-2; D not certain. Germline CDR1 and CDR2: SQVTM and ANQGSEA. CDR3 length: 16 amino acids. V lost 0 bases and J 4 bases, leaving 18 bases between the germline ends.